Below, 9 T cell receptor beta chains from the same sample are listed, as sequenced in a study of cytomegalovirus exposure and HLA in healthy donors. Primers: 60 Vbeta forward and 13 Jbeta reverse. Profiling relied on immunoSEQ multiplex PCR, and the TCRdb table lists in-frame clones only, not all of them. Among about 140,000 clones listed, just under 85% were seen once. The sample taken for sequencing was PBMCs. The receptors were gathered from a man aged 25 to 45 in good health and CMV-seropositive.

J is TRBJ1-2 and V is TRBV7-9, with D perhaps TRBD1 (6 bases). Germline CDR1 and CDR2: SEHNR and FQNEAQ (reference sequence). V lost 3 bases and J 2 bases, leaving 22 bases between the germline ends. There are 18 residues in the CDR3. The CDR3 is CASSFPHSGRDKNYGYTF. CDR3 DNA: TGTGCCAGCAGCTTCCCCCACTCTGGACGGGACAAGAACTATGGCTACACCTTC.

The V gene is TRBV5-5, the J gene TRBJ2-1; tentatively, D is TRBD2 (6 bases). The CDR3 runs 16 residues. The germline V gene has CDR1 SGHKS and CDR2 YYEKEE (reference sequence). V was shortened by 2 bases and J by 7 bases, with 19 bases between the two germline ends. The CDR3: CASSFAGQAGPNEQFF. DNA of the CDR3: TGTGCCAGCAGCTTCGCGGGGCAGGCAGGTCCGAATGAGCAGTTCTTC.

The chain uses TRBV6-4 and TRBJ1-5; D may be TRBD1 (6 bases). The CDR3 has 15 residues. V dropped 0 bases and J dropped 5 bases, with 11 bases sitting between them. Germline CDR1 MRHNA, CDR2 SNTAGT. The CDR3 reads CASSDSPQGDQPQHF. CDR3 DNA: TGTGCCAGCAGTGACTCGCCACAGGGAGATCAGCCCCAGCATTTT.

About this clone itself: Additional DNA sequences in this sample encode the identical CDR3. The V and J genes are TRBV7-6 and TRBJ2-5, with TRBD2 identical over 9 bases. The CDR3 covers 19 residues. J lost 4 bases, V lost 2 bases, and 17 bases had no gene match. Germline assignment: CDR1 SGHVS and CDR2 FNYEAQ. The CDR3 sequence: CASSLNAGAGGPSGETQYF. CDR3 in DNA: TGTGCCAGCAGCTTAAATGCGGGGGCGGGAGGGCCCTCGGGAGAGACCCAGTACTTC.

The count of this clone is one. J is TRBJ1-2 and V is TRBV11-2, with 7 bases matching TRBD1. There are 16 residues in the CDR3. Trimming at V came to 4 bases and at J to 8 bases, leaving 16 bases not matched to a gene. Germline CDR1 and CDR2: SGHAT and FQNNGV. For the CDR3, the DNA is TGTGCCAGCAGCTCCGCGGACAGGCTCCCTTCTGGCGGCTACACCTTC. Its protein is CASSSADRLPSGGYTF.

J is TRBJ2-1 and V is TRBV5-4; 10 bases line up with TRBD1. V lost 3 bases to trimming and J lost 4 bases; unmatched junction nucleotides: 7. Germline V gene lookup returns CDR1 SGHNT and CDR2 YYREEE (reference sequence). The length of the CDR3 is 16 residues. CDR3: CASSYRDRGFYNEQFF. The CDR3 DNA reads TGTGCCAGCAGCTACCGGGACAGGGGCTTTTACAATGAGCAGTTCTTC.

The chain is built from TRBV13 and TRBJ2-2, with 7 bases fitting TRBD1. There are 13 residues in the CDR3. Germline values: CDR1 PRHDT, CDR2 FYEKMQ (reference sequence). Losses at the gene ends were 4 bases for V and 7 bases for J; bases not matched to a gene: 3. The CDR3 sequence is CASSWTGDGELFF. The DNA for the CDR3 is TGTGCCAGCAGCTGGACAGGAGACGGGGAGCTGTTTTTT.

The CDR3 bases are TGTGCCAGTAGTATAGATCTGGCTAGCGGAGCCTACGAGCAGTACTTC. It is translated as CASSIDLASGAYEQYF. The chain combines TRBV19 with TRBJ2-7, with TRBD2 identical over 7 bases. V lost 0 bases and J lost 2; bases outside the gene matches: 7. Germline CDR1 LNHDA, CDR2 SQIVND (reference sequence). The CDR3 is made up of 16 amino acids.

This rearrangement joins TRBV5-1 to TRBJ1-4, with 11 bases identical to TRBD1. The CDR3 spans 15 residues. V lost 0 bases, J lost 7 bases, and 2 bases stayed unmatched. CDR1 and CDR2 from the germline V gene are SGHRS and YFSETQ. CDR3 DNA sequence: TGCGCCAGCAGCTTGGGGGACAGGGGGAGTGAAAAACTGTTTTTT. Residues: CASSLGDRGSEKLFF.